Following are 29 T cell receptor beta chains from one sample sequenced in a study of T cell repertoires in cytomegalovirus infection. TCRdb fed the reads into MiXCR, producing one record per CDR3 protein. The sample gives 250,000 to 300,000 distinct CDR3 sequences, approximately 15% of which show up once; around 8.8% is in the top ten. The sample was PBMCs. The receptor source for this set is a human donor in good health (CMV status not recorded). Some clones in this sample may be carry-over from other donors' samples.

The chain is built from TRBV2 and TRBJ1-5, with TRBD1 identical over 8 bases. With V trimmed by 2 bases and J by 2 bases, 14 bases remained unmatched. This CDR3 comprises 19 residues. The germline gives CDR1 SNHLY, CDR2 FYNNEI. The chain's CDR3 is CASSERTGRGIGGNQPQHF. CDR3 in DNA: TGTGCCAGCAGTGAAAGGACAGGGAGAGGGATAGGGGGCAATCAGCCCCAGCATTTT.

Many counts were recorded for this clonotype. V is TRBV6-2 or TRBV6-3 and J is TRBJ2-1; no reliable D call. CDR3 size: 11 residues. The germline V gene has CDR1 MNHEY and CDR2 SVGEGT. V was pared by 6 bases and J by 8 bases, with 8 bases between. CDR3 amino acids: CASSRTDEQFF. The CDR3 coding sequence is TGTGCCAGCAGCCGGACGGATGAGCAGTTCTTC.

V is TRBV6-2 or TRBV6-3 and J is TRBJ2-6, with no clear D. V lost 2 bases and J lost 3, with 2 bases in between. Germline loops: CDR1 MNHEY, CDR2 SVGEGT. This CDR3 is built from 13 residues. The CDR3, as DNA: TGTGCCAGCAGTTACGGTGGGGCCAACGTCCTGACTTTC. This encodes CASSYGGANVLTF.

At least ten counts were recorded for this clonotype. V usage is TRBV6-2 or TRBV6-3 and J usage is TRBJ2-7, with a possible D match to TRBD1 (6 bases). V lost 5 bases and J 5 bases, leaving 22 bases between the germline ends. Germline V gene lookup returns CDR1 MNHEY and CDR2 SVGEGT. The CDR3 length is 16 residues. CDR3 amino acids: CASSRLTGIGPHEQYF. For the CDR3, the DNA is TGTGCCAGCAGTAGACTTACAGGGATTGGTCCCCACGAGCAGTACTTC.

J is TRBJ1-2 and V is TRBV20-1; D gene unclear. The CDR3 contains 12 residues. The V and J ends lost 6 bases and 5 bases respectively, with 13 bases between them. CDR1 is DFQATT and CDR2 is SNEGSKA in the germline V gene (reference sequence). CDR3 sequence: CSATPTGYGYTF. CDR3 coding DNA: TGCAGTGCCACCCCGACGGGGTATGGCTACACCTTC.

This clonotype has just a few counts. J is TRBJ2-6 and V is TRBV19; D might be TRBD2 (6 bases). V was cut by 2 bases and J by 3 bases, with 14 bases left in between. Germline CDR1 and CDR2: LNHDA and SQIVND (reference sequence). This CDR3 is 17 amino acids long. CDR3 nucleotides: TGTGCCAGTAGTATACCCCCCGGAGGGGTTGGGGCCAACGTCCTGACTTTC. It translates to CASSIPPGGVGANVLTF.

The chain joins TRBV5-1 to TRBJ1-1; D unclear. Germline values: CDR1 SGHRS, CDR2 YFSETQ. The CDR3 runs 15 residues. V lost 0 bases and J lost 4, with 13 bases in between. The CDR3 region is CASSLAGFAGTEAFF. The DNA of the CDR3 is TGCGCCAGCAGCTTGGCCGGGTTCGCAGGCACTGAAGCTTTCTTT.

This clonotype was detected many times. The chain is built from TRBV20-1 and TRBJ2-5; D is tentatively TRBD1 or TRBD2 (5 bases each). The CDR3 covers 16 residues. CDR1 DFQATT and CDR2 SNEGSKA come from the germline V gene (reference sequence). The V gene lost 0 bases and the J gene lost 1 base, with 15 bases spanning the gap. The CDR3 protein is CSARDWGKGAQETQYF. The DNA for the CDR3 is TGCAGTGCTAGAGATTGGGGGAAAGGAGCCCAAGAGACCCAGTACTTC.

This clonotype was seen only a few times. The chain links TRBV7-6 to TRBJ2-1; weak D call: TRBD2 (6 bases). Germline loops: CDR1 SGHVS, CDR2 FNYEAQ. Trimming removed 0 bases from V and 5 bases from J, with 8 bases in between. This CDR3 comprises 14 residues. In nucleotides, the CDR3 is TGTGCCAGCAGCTTAGCGGGACTCCACAATGAGCAGTTCTTC. Its translation is CASSLAGLHNEQFF.

This clonotype has a handful of counts. V and J are TRBV7-3 and TRBJ2-1; D tentatively fits TRBD1 or TRBD2 (6 bases each). V gave up 1 base and J gave up 9 bases, with 13 bases separating them. The CDR3 extends over 14 amino acids. Germline CDR1 SGHTA, CDR2 FQGTGA. In nucleotides, the CDR3 is TGTGCCAGCAGCTTAAAGGGGGGTTCGGGTGAGCAGTTCTTC. This translates into CASSLKGGSGEQFF.

The chain recombines TRBV2 with TRBJ2-5; possible D gene TRBD1, 6 bases. The germline gives CDR1 SNHLY, CDR2 FYNNEI. V was shortened by 6 bases and J by 5 bases, with 13 bases between the two germline ends. The CDR3 is made up of 13 amino acids. The CDR3 here is CASRRDIGETQYF. For the CDR3, the DNA is TGTGCCAGCAGACGGGACATCGGGGAGACCCAGTACTTC. The complete variable domain, with remaining parts taken from reference TRBV2 and TRBJ2-5, reads EPEVTQTPSHQVTQMGQEVILRCVPISNHLYFYWYRQILGQKVEFLVSFYNNEISEKSEIFDDQFSVERPDGSNFTLKIRSTKLEDSAMYFCASRRDIGETQYFGPGTRLLVL.

This clonotype was seen repeatedly, ten times or more. This chain connects TRBV7-8 to TRBJ2-7, with TRBD2 matching over 7 bases. With V trimmed by 5 bases and J by 0 bases, 7 bases remained unmatched. This CDR3 is 15 amino acids long. Germline CDR1 SGHVS, CDR2 FQNEAQ. The CDR3 loop reads CASSLGRQISYEQYF. The CDR3, as DNA: TGTGCCAGCAGCCTCGGGAGGCAGATCTCCTACGAGCAGTACTTC.

This clonotype was counted a few times. This sequence joins TRBV24-1 and TRBJ2-2; tentative D call: TRBD2 (6 bases). V lost 2 bases and J lost 13, with 16 bases in between. Germline loops: CDR1 KGHDR, CDR2 SFDVKD. This CDR3 region has 14 residues. Here the CDR3 reads CATSDSTVGGRLFF. CDR3 DNA: TGTGCCACCAGTGATTCCACCGTCGGGGGTCGGCTGTTTTTT.

This clonotype was found many times. This chain uses TRBV3-1 with TRBJ1-1, with D perhaps TRBD1 (5 bases). With 7 bases removed from V and 2 bases from J, the gap between germline ends came to 17 bases. Germline V gene data show CDR1 as LGHDT and CDR2 as YNNKEL (reference sequence). There are 15 residues in the CDR3. The CDR3 sequence: CASTRWGGENTEAFF. The DNA for the CDR3 is TGTGCCAGCACCCGGTGGGGCGGGGAAAACACTGAAGCTTTCTTT. Based on the CDR3 plus reference TRBV3-1 and TRBJ1-1, the full variable domain is DTAVSQTPKYLVTQMGNDKSIKCEQNLGHDTMYWYKQDSKKFLKIMFSYNNKELIINETVPNRFSPKSPDKAHLNLHINSLELGDSAVYFCASTRWGGENTEAFFGQGTRLTVV.

This clonotype was picked up many times. The V and J genes are TRBV7-2 and TRBJ1-6; the D is unclear. V was pared by 1 base and J by 10 bases, with 11 bases between. CDR3 length: 14 residues. From germline, CDR1 is SGHTA and CDR2 FQGNSA. The CDR3 sequence: CASSLDPSSSPLHF. The CDR3 region has the DNA TGTGCCAGCAGCTTAGACCCCAGTTCCTCACCCCTCCACTTT.

This clonotype has only a few counts. The chain recombines TRBV29-1 with TRBJ1-2, with 7 positions matching TRBD1. The CDR3 runs 14 residues. Trimming took 0 bases from V and 7 from J; bases not matched to a gene: 8. Germline CDR1 SQVTM, CDR2 ANQGSEA. CDR3 residues: CSVEDRAGGSGYTF. In nucleotides, the CDR3 is TGCAGCGTTGAAGATCGGGCAGGGGGAAGTGGCTACACCTTC.

Many counts were recorded for this clonotype. J is TRBJ2-5 and V is TRBV11-1; D ambiguous. V shed 5 bases and J shed 0 bases, with 13 bases lying between them. Germline loops: CDR1 SGHAT, CDR2 FQDESV (reference sequence). The CDR3 runs 15 residues. The CDR3 reads CASSNRGAYQETQYF. CDR3 nucleotide sequence: TGTGCCAGCAGCAACAGAGGAGCGTACCAAGAGACCCAGTACTTC. Variable domain in full (rest from reference TRBV11-1 and TRBJ2-5): EAEVAQSPRYKITEKSQAVAFWCDPISGHATLYWYRQILGQGPELLVQFQDESVVDDSQLPKDRFSAERLKGVDSTLKIQPAELGDSAMYLCASSNRGAYQETQYFGPGTRLLVL.

The chain links TRBV28 to TRBJ2-1, with 7 bases aligning to TRBD2. The CDR3 runs 15 residues. J was trimmed by 8 bases and V by 3 bases; bases with no gene match: 10. Germline CDR1 is MDHEN and CDR2 is SYDVKM. For the CDR3, the DNA is TGTGCCAGCAGTTTCTTGCGGGAGAGTGGGGATGAGCAGTTCTTC. This encodes CASSFLRESGDEQFF.

The V call is TRBV7-9, the J call TRBJ2-7, with TRBD1 matching 11 bases. Germline V CDR1 and CDR2: SEHNR, FQNEAQ (reference sequence). CDR3 length: 18 amino acids. V lost 3 bases to trimming and J lost 2 bases; unmatched junction nucleotides: 12. CDR3 sequence reads: CASSLRTGGVAGAYEQYF. The CDR3 DNA follows: TGTGCCAGCAGCTTGCGGACAGGGGGCGTGGCGGGTGCCTACGAGCAGTACTTC. The full variable domain, rest sourced from reference TRBV7-9 and TRBJ2-7, is DTGVSQNPRHKITKRGQNVTFRCDPISEHNRLYWYRQTLGQGPEFLTYFQNEAQLEKSRLLSDRFSAERPKGSFSTLEIQRTEQGDSAMYLCASSLRTGGVAGAYEQYFGPGTRLTVT.

This clonotype was found once. V is TRBV20-1 and J is TRBJ1-6; no definite D call. Germline V lookup: CDR1 DFQATT, CDR2 SNEGSKA (reference sequence). The length of the CDR3 is 13 residues. V dropped 6 bases and J dropped 10 bases, with 16 bases sitting between them. DNA for the CDR3: TGCAGTGCCCGCCTATCCCCCGACTCACCCCTCCACTTT. Translated: CSARLSPDSPLHF.

The V call is TRBV2, the J call TRBJ2-1; 9 bases agree with TRBD2. CDR3 length: 17 residues. V was clipped by 5 bases and J by 7 bases; unmatched bases: 15. The germline V gene encodes CDR1 SNHLY and CDR2 FYNNEI. CDR3 nucleotide sequence: TGTGCCAGCAGTACACTTATGGCGGGGGGGTTGTGGAATGAGCAGTTCTTC. It codes for CASSTLMAGGLWNEQFF.

This clonotype has just a few counts. This chain links TRBV28 with TRBJ1-1, with D uncertain. Germline lookup yields CDR1 MDHEN and CDR2 SYDVKM. This CDR3 spans 12 amino acids. Trimming left V 8 bases short and J 3 bases short, with 10 bases between. CDR3 DNA: TGTGCCAGCGGTACAGTTTACACTGAAGCTTTCTTT. Its protein is CASGTVYTEAFF.

This clonotype was seen ten or more times. V gene TRBV6-6 combines with J gene TRBJ2-2; 8 bases are shared with TRBD2. With V trimmed by 0 bases and J by 8 bases, 8 bases remained unmatched. The CDR3 sequence is 16 residues long. CDR1 MNHNY and CDR2 SVGAGI come from the germline V gene (reference sequence). CDR3 nucleotide sequence: TGTGCCAGCAGTTACTCGATAGCGGGGAGGACTGGGGAGCTGTTTTTT. The encoded protein is CASSYSIAGRTGELFF.

The table lists this clonotype with many counts. This chain connects TRBV7-2 to TRBJ1-1; D possibly corresponds to TRBD1 (6 bases). Trimming shortened V by 4 bases and J by 6 bases, and 33 bases separated the two germline ends. Germline CDR1 is SGHTA and CDR2 is FQGNSA. CDR3 length: 20 amino acids. The CDR3 region is CASSSFRAVLVQGMKAEAFF. The CDR3 nucleotides are TGTGCCAGCAGCTCCTTTAGGGCGGTGCTGGTCCAGGGGATGAAGGCTGAAGCTTTCTTT.

The chain combines TRBV11-1 with TRBJ2-1; D possibly corresponds to TRBD2 (6 bases). Trimming cost V 5 bases and J 0 bases, with 14 bases left between them. Germline V gene lookup returns CDR1 SGHAT and CDR2 FQDESV (reference sequence). The CDR3 loop spans 16 amino acids. CDR3 sequence (DNA): TGTGCCAGCAGCCCCTTCCGGGGGAGCTCCTACAATGAGCAGTTCTTC. Translating gives CASSPFRGSSYNEQFF.

This chain links TRBV5-1 with TRBJ2-2; 9 bases fit TRBD2. With V trimmed by 7 bases and J by 1 base, 5 bases remained unmatched. CDR3 length: 15 residues. The germline gives CDR1 SGHRS, CDR2 YFSETQ. CDR3 in amino acids: CASGLAGLNTGELFF. In DNA form, the CDR3 reads TGCGCCAGCGGCCTAGCGGGGCTGAACACCGGGGAGCTGTTTTTT. The full variable domain, with the rest looked up from reference TRBV5-1 and TRBJ2-2, is KAGVTQTPRYLIKTRGQQVTLSCSPISGHRSVSWYQQTPGQGLQFLFEYFSETQRNKGNFPGRFSGRQFSNSRSEMNVSTLELGDSALYLCASGLAGLNTGELFFGEGSRLTVL.

In its sample, this clonotype was seen many times. The chain links TRBV6-2 or TRBV6-3 to TRBJ2-2; D unclear. CDR1 is MNHEY, CDR2 SVGEGT, per germline. The CDR3 runs to 11 residues. V lost 5 bases to trimming and J lost 6 bases, with 4 bases between them. The CDR3 nucleotides read TGTGCCAGCAGTCGTTCCGGGGAGCTGTTTTTT. Translation: CASSRSGELFF.

V gene TRBV6-6 combines with J gene TRBJ2-3; maybe TRBD2 (6 bases). The CDR3 sequence is 15 residues long. CDR1 MNHNY and CDR2 SVGAGI come from the germline V gene (reference sequence). Trimming shortened V by 5 bases and J by 2 bases, and 14 bases separated the two germline ends. As DNA, the CDR3 is TGTGCCAGCAGTCGGGACTCTCCCCTCACAGATACGCAGTATTTT. It codes for CASSRDSPLTDTQYF.

This clonotype was counted ten times or more. The V call is TRBV11-2, the J call TRBJ2-1; 9 bases align to TRBD1. CDR3 size: 16 residues. From germline, CDR1 is SGHAT and CDR2 FQNNGV. V lost 7 bases to trimming and J lost 5 bases; unmatched junction nucleotides: 12. DNA of the CDR3: TGTGCCAGCATACCCATCCCGGGACAGGGTAACAATGAGCAGTTCTTC. It specifies CASIPIPGQGNNEQFF.